What follows describes a single T cell receptor beta chain. Its antigen remains unknown. Germline assignment: CDR1 MNHNS and CDR2 SASEGT. This CDR3 region has 14 residues. V was clipped by 4 bases and J by 8 bases; unmatched bases: 8. The PCR ran on 60 Vbeta and 13 Jbeta primers. Using immunoSEQ multiplex PCR, the repertoire was profiled, and TCRdb retains in-frame clones only, with some absent. The data show about 130,000 clones, with 83% seen just once and about 3.5% held by the top ten. The sample belongs to a study of cytomegalovirus exposure and HLA in healthy donors. Findings and caveats of the study: Among the sequence variants, a highly shared cluster was likely an artifact of sequencing. While the bulk of TCR sequences proved rare, some public TCRs turned up in many donors.

The sample taken for sequencing was PBMCs. The sequence was obtained from a woman between 40 and 50 years old in good health and CMV-seropositive. The chain has TRBV6-1 and TRBJ1-2; 9 bases agree with TRBD1. CDR3 DNA sequence: TGTGCCAGCAGTGGACAACAGGGGGCTCGGGGCTACACCTTC. Protein: CASSGQQGARGYTF.